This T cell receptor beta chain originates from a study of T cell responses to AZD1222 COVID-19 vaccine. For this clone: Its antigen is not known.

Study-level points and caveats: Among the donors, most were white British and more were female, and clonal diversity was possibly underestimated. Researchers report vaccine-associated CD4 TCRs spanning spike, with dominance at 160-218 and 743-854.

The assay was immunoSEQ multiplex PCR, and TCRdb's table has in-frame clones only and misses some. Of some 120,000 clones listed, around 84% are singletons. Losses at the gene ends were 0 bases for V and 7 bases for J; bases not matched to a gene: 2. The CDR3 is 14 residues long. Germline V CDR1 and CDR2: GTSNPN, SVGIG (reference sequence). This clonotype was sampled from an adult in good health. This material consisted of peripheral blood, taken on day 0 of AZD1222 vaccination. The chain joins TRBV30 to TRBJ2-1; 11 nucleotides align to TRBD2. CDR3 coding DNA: TGTGCCTGGAGTGTCGGACTAGCGGGTAATGAGCAGTTCTTC. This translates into CAWSVGLAGNEQFF.